Below, 21 T cell receptor beta chains from the same sample are listed, as sequenced in a study of a mutant IDH1 vaccine in newly diagnosed glioma (dated by TCRdb to the early 2020s). No antigen has been assigned to these receptors. Library preparation used the immunoSEQ multiplex PCR assay. TCRdb limited this immuneACCESS table to in-frame rearrangements with V and J called. A share of clones is missing; checked studies link under half to unresolved V genes, and the rest is unexplained. This sample holds tens of thousands of clones; under 80% were observed only once. The top ten clonotypes cover 6% to 9.5% of the sample. The time point label here, explained by the study, means: week 35, safety follow-up. Each vaccine dose, consisting of 300 ug of a 20-mer mutant IDH1 peptide in Montanide, was administered subcutaneously with topical imiquimod. Sequences were derived from PBMCs, sampled from a glioma patient whose treatment included an IDH1 peptide vaccine. Receptors originate from a man in his forties or fifties with glioma.

This clone came up once. The CDR3 spells CASSVGQATYEQYF. The CDR3 nucleotides read TGTGCCAGCAGCGTAGGTCAGGCAACCTACGAGCAGTACTTC. The chain carries TRBV9 and TRBJ2-7; D not certain. V was shortened by 0 bases and J by 2 bases, with 9 bases between the two germline ends. The CDR3 length is 14 residues. Looked up from germline, CDR1 is SGDLS and CDR2 is YYNGEE.

The chain carries TRBV6-5 and TRBJ1-6; TRBD1 aligns across 8 bases. Trimming cost V 6 bases and J 7 bases; bases outside gene matches: 8. Germline CDR1 MNHEY, CDR2 SVGAGI. The CDR3 is 15 residues long. The CDR3 DNA reads TGTGCCAGCAGCCCGAGACAGGGGACCAATTCACCCCTCCACTTT. This codes for CASSPRQGTNSPLHF.

J is TRBJ2-7 and V is TRBV6-5; D gene ambiguous. Germline loops: CDR1 MNHEY, CDR2 SVGAGI. V lost 0 bases, J lost 0 bases, and 3 bases lay in between. There are 13 residues in the CDR3. The CDR3 DNA reads as TGTGCCAGCAGTTACTCAGACTCCTACGAGCAGTACTTC. This sequence encodes CASSYSDSYEQYF.

This chain connects TRBV4-1 to TRBJ2-3; D gene uncertain. CDR3 size: 14 residues. Germline CDR1 MGHRA, CDR2 YSYEKL. V was clipped by 4 bases and J by 2 bases, with 10 bases between them. The CDR3 nucleotides read TGCGCCAGCAGCCCCTTCGACTCCACAGATACGCAGTATTTT. Encoded protein: CASSPFDSTDTQYF.

The rearrangement joins TRBV11-3 to TRBJ2-7, with D perhaps TRBD1 or TRBD2 (5 bases each). The V gene's germline CDR1 is SGHNT and CDR2 YENEEA. V lost 5 bases, J lost 2 bases, and 16 bases lay in between. This CDR3 is 15 amino acids long. CDR3 sequence (DNA): TGTGCCAGCAGCCCCGGGGACGGAACTACCTACGAGCAGTACTTC. Its translation: CASSPGDGTTYEQYF. The whole variable domain, filled in from reference TRBV11-3 and TRBJ2-7, reads EAGVVQSPRYKIIEKKQPVAFWCNPISGHNTLYWYLQNLGQGPELLIRYENEEAVDDSQLPKDRFSAERLKGVDSTLKIQPAELGDSAVYLCASSPGDGTTYEQYFGPGTRLTVT.

The chain recombines TRBV29-1 with TRBJ2-5, with TRBD1 as a possible D gene (6 bases). The CDR3 consists of 15 residues. The germline V gene encodes CDR1 SQVTM and CDR2 ANQGSEA. V lost 2 bases to trimming and J lost 5 bases, with 18 bases between them. CDR3: CSVEKMVRGGETQYF. The DNA of the CDR3 is TGCAGCGTTGAAAAGATGGTCAGGGGTGGGGAGACCCAGTACTTC.

The chain combines TRBV5-1 with TRBJ2-3; 10 nucleotides agree with TRBD1. This CDR3 contains 15 residues. CDR1 and CDR2 from the germline V gene are SGHRS and YFSETQ. V lost 0 bases, J lost 4 bases, and 2 bases stayed unmatched. The DNA for the CDR3 is TGCGCCAGCAGCTTGGGACAGGGGGCCTCAGATACGCAGTATTTT. The encoded protein is CASSLGQGASDTQYF. Full variable domain (rest looked up from reference TRBV5-1 and TRBJ2-3): KAGVTQTPRYLIKTRGQQVTLSCSPISGHRSVSWYQQTPGQGLQFLFEYFSETQRNKGNFPGRFSGRQFSNSRSEMNVSTLELGDSALYLCASSLGQGASDTQYFGPGTRLTVL.

V gene TRBV5-4 combines with J gene TRBJ2-7; tentatively, D is TRBD1 (6 bases). The CDR3 runs to 14 residues. Looked up from germline, CDR1 is SGHNT and CDR2 is YYREEE (reference sequence). The V gene lost 4 bases and the J gene lost 2 bases, with 13 bases spanning the gap. CDR3 protein: CASSIGQRTYEQYF. CDR3 DNA: TGTGCCAGCAGCATAGGACAGCGTACCTACGAGCAGTACTTC.

The chain joins TRBV18 to TRBJ1-4; D gene unclear. Germline CDR1 reads KGHSH; CDR2 reads LQKENI. CDR3 length: 12 residues. The ends were cut back, 6 bases at V and 12 bases at J, with 14 bases in the middle. CDR3 amino acids: CASSQTGRELFF. CDR3 coding DNA: TGTGCCAGCTCCCAGACTGGGAGGGAACTGTTTTTT.

This sequence joins TRBV11-3 and TRBJ1-1; 8 bases fit TRBD1. Germline trimming cut 5 bases from V and 4 bases from J; bases unmatched to any gene: 9. The CDR3 consists of 15 residues. Germline assignment: CDR1 SGHNT and CDR2 YENEEA. In DNA, the CDR3 is TGTGCCAGCAGCCCAGAGACAGGGGCCCGCACTGAAGCTTTCTTT. Its translation is CASSPETGARTEAFF.

The chain joins TRBV4-1 to TRBJ2-3; D possibly uses TRBD1 or TRBD2 (5 bases each). Germline V gives CDR1 MGHRA, CDR2 YSYEKL. Trimming stripped 6 bases from V and 2 bases from J, with 12 bases between. The CDR3 sequence is 14 residues long. CDR3 nucleotides: TGCGCCAGCAGTCGTGGGGGAATCACAGATACGCAGTATTTT. It codes for CASSRGGITDTQYF.

The rearrangement uses TRBV12-5 and TRBJ2-7; D possibly uses TRBD1 or TRBD2 (5 bases each). CDR1 LGHNT and CDR2 FRNRAP come from the germline V gene. Trimming stripped 0 bases from V and 6 bases from J, with 9 bases between. This CDR3 is built from 13 residues. The CDR3 protein is CASGLVIGGEQYF. Here the CDR3 DNA reads TGTGCTAGTGGTTTGGTAATTGGGGGCGAGCAGTACTTC.

This clone showed up just a few times. The chain recombines TRBV2 with TRBJ1-2; TRBD1 is a possible D gene (5 bases). The CDR3 is 13 residues long. The V end lost 1 base, the J end lost 6 bases, and 9 bases lay between the germline ends. Germline CDR1 and CDR2: SNHLY and FYNNEI. The CDR3 spells CASSEGGANGYTF. DNA for the CDR3: TGTGCCAGCAGTGAAGGAGGGGCCAATGGCTACACCTTC.

This chain joins TRBV6-1 and TRBJ1-5; D gene ambiguous. The CDR3 extends over 16 amino acids. Germline lookup yields CDR1 MNHNS and CDR2 SASEGT. Trimming removed 3 bases from V and 4 bases from J, with 16 bases in between. The CDR3 DNA follows: TGTGCCAGCAGTGAGAGAGGACCGAGCCGGAATCAGCCCCAGCATTTT. It yields the protein CASSERGPSRNQPQHF.

This clone was picked up a small number of times. The chain combines TRBV10-1 with TRBJ2-7; TRBD2 aligns across 7 bases. Trimming took 10 bases from V and 3 from J; bases not matched to a gene: 15. Germline V gene data show CDR1 as WNHNN and CDR2 as SYGVQD (reference sequence). CDR3 length equals 15 residues. For the CDR3, the DNA is TGCGCCACCCCGATAAGCGGGGACGAGGACTACGAGCAGTACTTC. Translation gives CATPISGDEDYEQYF.

In this sample, this clone turned up once. This sequence joins TRBV29-1 and TRBJ2-2; TRBD2 matches at 10 bases. The germline V gene encodes CDR1 SQVTM and CDR2 ANQGSEA. CDR3 length: 14 amino acids. J gave up 1 base and V 4 bases, and 0 bases lay outside the gene matches. The DNA for the CDR3 is TGCAGCGTTGGGACTAGCGGGAACACCGGGGAGCTGTTTTTT. This translates into CSVGTSGNTGELFF.

The chain employs TRBV5-1 and TRBJ1-2, with 7 bases identical to TRBD1. The germline V gene has CDR1 SGHRS and CDR2 YFSETQ. The CDR3 loop spans 14 amino acids. V shed 7 bases, J shed 6 bases, and the junction held 12 bases outside the gene matches. DNA of the CDR3: TGCGCCAGCGGGGAACCCGGGACAGCGAATGGCTACACCTTC. The encoded protein is CASGEPGTANGYTF.

This rearrangement joins TRBV18 to TRBJ1-4; D may be TRBD1 (5 bases). CDR3 length: 17 amino acids. Germline CDR1 KGHSH, CDR2 LQKENI. V shed 3 bases and J shed 0 bases, with 14 bases lying between them. The CDR3 DNA follows: TGTGCCAGCTCACCGGTTGGCAGGGAAACAACTAATGAAAAACTGTTTTTT. This codes for CASSPVGRETTNEKLFF.

The chain has TRBV7-2 and TRBJ1-1; 9 nucleotides align to TRBD1. The germline gives CDR1 SGHTA, CDR2 FQGNSA. V trimming: 3 bases; J trimming: 6 bases; junction bases outside the gene matches: 8. The CDR3 sequence is 15 residues long. The CDR3 DNA reads TGTGCCAGCAGCTTCATACACGACAGGGGGTCTGAAGCTTTCTTT. It is translated as CASSFIHDRGSEAFF.

This clone has just a few counts. This sequence joins TRBV21-1 and TRBJ1-3; no DNA check was done on the table's D call, TRBD1. TRBV21-1 is a documented pseudogene. This CDR3 contains 15 residues. The CDR3 DNA sequence: TGTGCCAGCAGCTATGGACAGCCCTCTGGAAACACCATATATTTT. It yields the protein CASSYGQPSGNTIYF.

The rearrangement joins TRBV11-2 to TRBJ2-4; a possible D gene is TRBD1 (6 bases). The CDR3 has 13 residues. With 0 bases removed from V and 8 bases from J, the gap between germline ends came to 8 bases. CDR1 and CDR2 from the germline V gene are SGHAT and FQNNGV. CDR3 nucleotide sequence: TGTGCCAGCAGCTTAGATAGACAGGACATTCAGTACTTC. This encodes CASSLDRQDIQYF.